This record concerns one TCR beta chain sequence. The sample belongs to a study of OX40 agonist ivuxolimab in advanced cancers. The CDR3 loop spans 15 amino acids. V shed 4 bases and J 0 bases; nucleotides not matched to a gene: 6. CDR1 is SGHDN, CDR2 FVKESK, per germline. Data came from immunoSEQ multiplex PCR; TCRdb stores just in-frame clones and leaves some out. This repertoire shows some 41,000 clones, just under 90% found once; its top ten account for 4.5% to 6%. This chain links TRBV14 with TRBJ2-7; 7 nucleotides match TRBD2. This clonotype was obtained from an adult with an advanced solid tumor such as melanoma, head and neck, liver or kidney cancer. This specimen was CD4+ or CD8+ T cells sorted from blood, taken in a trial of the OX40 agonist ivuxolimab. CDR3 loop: CASSLQLASSYEQYF. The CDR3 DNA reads TGTGCCAGCAGCCTCCAACTAGCGAGCTCCTACGAGCAGTACTTC.